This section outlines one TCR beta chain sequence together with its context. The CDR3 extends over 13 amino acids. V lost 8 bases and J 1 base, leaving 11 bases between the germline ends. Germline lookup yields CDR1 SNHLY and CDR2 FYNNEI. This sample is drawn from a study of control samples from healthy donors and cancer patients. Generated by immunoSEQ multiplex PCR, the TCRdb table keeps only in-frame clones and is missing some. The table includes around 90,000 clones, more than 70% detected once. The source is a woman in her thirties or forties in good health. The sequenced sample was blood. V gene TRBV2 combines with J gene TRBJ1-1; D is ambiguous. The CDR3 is CASSRHENTEAFF. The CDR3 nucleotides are TGTGCCAGCTCCCGACACGAGAACACTGAAGCTTTCTTT.